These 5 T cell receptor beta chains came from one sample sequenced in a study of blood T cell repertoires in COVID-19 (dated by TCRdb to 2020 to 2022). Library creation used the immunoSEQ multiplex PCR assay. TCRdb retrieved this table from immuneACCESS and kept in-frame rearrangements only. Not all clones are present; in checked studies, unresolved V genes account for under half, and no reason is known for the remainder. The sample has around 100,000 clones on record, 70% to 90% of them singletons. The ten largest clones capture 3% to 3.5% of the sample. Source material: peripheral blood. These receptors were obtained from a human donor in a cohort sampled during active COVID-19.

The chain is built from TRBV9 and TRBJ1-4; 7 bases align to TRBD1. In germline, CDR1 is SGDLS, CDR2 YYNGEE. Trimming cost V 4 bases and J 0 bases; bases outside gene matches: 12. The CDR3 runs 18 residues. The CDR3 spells CASSLTGGGQATNEKLFF. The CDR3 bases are TGTGCCAGCAGCTTAACTGGAGGGGGCCAGGCAACTAATGAAAAACTGTTTTTT.

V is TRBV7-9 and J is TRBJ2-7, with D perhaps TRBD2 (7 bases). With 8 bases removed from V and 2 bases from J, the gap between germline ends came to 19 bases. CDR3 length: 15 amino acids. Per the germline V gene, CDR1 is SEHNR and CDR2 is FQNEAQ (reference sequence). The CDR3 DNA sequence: TGTGCCAGCCATGGGGGGGCTAGCGAGACCTACGAGCAGTACTTC. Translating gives CASHGGASETYEQYF.

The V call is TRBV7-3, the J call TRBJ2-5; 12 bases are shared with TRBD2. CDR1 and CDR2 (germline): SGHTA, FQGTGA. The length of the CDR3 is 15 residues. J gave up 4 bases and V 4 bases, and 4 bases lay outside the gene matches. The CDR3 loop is CASSSSGGAGETQYF. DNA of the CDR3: TGTGCCAGCAGCTCTAGCGGGGGGGCTGGAGAGACCCAGTACTTC.

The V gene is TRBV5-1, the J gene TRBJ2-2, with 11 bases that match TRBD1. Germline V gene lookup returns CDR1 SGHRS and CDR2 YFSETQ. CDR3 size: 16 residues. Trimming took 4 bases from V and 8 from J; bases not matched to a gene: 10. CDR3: CASSLEGQGALGELFF. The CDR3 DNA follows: TGCGCCAGCAGCCTGGAAGGACAGGGGGCACTTGGGGAGCTGTTTTTT.

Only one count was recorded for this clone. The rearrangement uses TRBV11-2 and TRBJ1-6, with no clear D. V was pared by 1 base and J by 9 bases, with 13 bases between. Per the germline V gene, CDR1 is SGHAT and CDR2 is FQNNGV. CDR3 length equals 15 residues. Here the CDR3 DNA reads TGTGCCAGCAGCTTAGTTGGCAGCGAGGGTTCACCCCTCCACTTT. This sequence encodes CASSLVGSEGSPLHF.